This T cell receptor beta chain stems from a study of cytomegalovirus exposure and HLA in healthy donors. This clone was recorded once. The PCR contained 60 Vbeta and 13 Jbeta primers. Assay used: immunoSEQ multiplex PCR; TCRdb lists only in-frame clones, some missing. The sample lists around 95,000 clones, around 86% occurring once. Trimming at V came to 3 bases and at J to 3 bases, leaving 4 bases not matched to a gene. There are 14 residues in the CDR3. CDR1 is MNHEY, CDR2 SMNVEV, per germline (reference sequence). The rearrangement uses TRBV27 and TRBJ2-7; 8 bases align to TRBD2. The specimen sequenced was PBMCs. This TCR came from a female donor in good health and CMV-seropositive. The CDR3 reads CASSFSGGNYEQYF. CDR3 nucleotide sequence: TGTGCCAGCAGTTTCAGCGGGGGAAACTACGAGCAGTACTTC.